The sequence of this T cell receptor (beta chain) was determined in a study of naive and memory T cell subsets. General study findings and limits: TCR abundance followed a power law differing between naive and memory subsets.

In regard to this clonotype: The target antigen is unknown.

An equimolar mix of two oligonucleotides served as the beta constant-region primer for TRBC1 and TRBC2. Nested alpha and beta constant-region primers with the SP2 primer drove four PCR rounds on ligated cDNA. TCRdb re-derived calls from the UMI-ligation and nested PCR reads in MiXCR, one entry per CDR3 protein. The sample yields tens of thousands of distinct CDR3 sequences, around 9% seen once. V trimming: 1 base; J trimming: 5 bases; junction bases outside the gene matches: 16. The CDR3 extends over 19 amino acids. Germline V CDR1 and CDR2: SGHTA, FQGNSA. The V and J genes are TRBV7-2 and TRBJ2-1; 8 positions match TRBD2. The sequencing input was naive CD8+ T cells from blood. This TCR was sampled from a human donor in good health. Here the CDR3 reads CASSLELSSGTTWDNEQFF. CDR3 nucleotide sequence: TGTGCCAGCAGCTTAGAGTTGAGTAGCGGGACCACCTGGGACAATGAGCAGTTCTTC.